The 27 T cell receptor beta chains listed next were all sequenced from one sample in a study of CD8 T cells in ankylosing spondylitis. TCRdb analysed the 5' RACE reads with MiXCR anew, one entry per CDR3 protein. The table records approximately 260,000 distinct CDR3 sequences, roughly 8.6% of them present only once. Sequences were obtained from blood, either unsorted or a sorted T cell fraction (not recorded which). Receptors originate from a male donor with ankylosing spondylitis or in good health (not recorded which).

This clonotype appeared a few times. V is TRBV7-2 and J is TRBJ2-7; D possibly corresponds to TRBD2 (6 bases). V was clipped by 2 bases and J by 7 bases, with 21 bases between them. The germline gives CDR1 SGHTA, CDR2 FQGNSA. The CDR3 totals 16 residues. The CDR3 DNA sequence: TGTGCCAGCAGCTTATCAGCCTTCGGGGGAGTGGAAGAGCAGTACTTC. Translating gives CASSLSAFGGVEEQYF.

This clonotype was seen at least ten times. The rearrangement links TRBV20-1 to TRBJ2-7; unclear D gene. From germline, CDR1 is DFQATT and CDR2 SNEGSKA (reference sequence). The CDR3 runs to 11 residues. The V end lost 1 base, the J end lost 3 bases, and 4 bases lay between the germline ends. The CDR3: CSARVGYEQYF. The CDR3 DNA reads TGCAGTGCTAGAGTTGGCTACGAGCAGTACTTC.

This clonotype was recorded at least ten times. The chain links TRBV12-3 or TRBV12-4 to TRBJ2-3; D not certain. The CDR3 loop spans 16 amino acids. V was cut by 1 base and J by 4 bases, with 15 bases left in between. The CDR3 DNA reads as TGTGCCAGCAGTTTAGGTGACGGGCGCTGGGCAGATACGCAGTATTTT. As protein: CASSLGDGRWADTQYF.

This clonotype was recorded at least ten times. J is TRBJ2-2 and V is TRBV5-1, with 14 bases lining up with TRBD2. The CDR3 has 16 amino acids. The junction had 5 bases not matched to a gene; V was cut back by 5 bases and J by 5 bases. Looked up from germline, CDR1 is SGHRS and CDR2 is YFSETQ. This CDR3 reads CASSMTSGRGTGELFF. In nucleotides, the CDR3 is TGCGCCAGCAGTATGACTAGCGGGAGGGGAACCGGGGAGCTGTTTTTT. Full variable domain (outside the CDR3, taken from reference TRBV5-1 and TRBJ2-2): KAGVTQTPRYLIKTRGQQVTLSCSPISGHRSVSWYQQTPGQGLQFLFEYFSETQRNKGNFPGRFSGRQFSNSRSEMNVSTLELGDSALYLCASSMTSGRGTGELFFGEGSRLTVL.

This clonotype was detected ten times or more. V usage is TRBV7-9 and J usage is TRBJ2-1; 8 bases map to TRBD1. This CDR3 has 16 amino acids. Germline assignment: CDR1 SEHNR and CDR2 FQNEAQ (reference sequence). With 1 base clipped from V and 7 bases from J, the junction kept 9 bases outside the gene matches. The CDR3 loop is CASSLVLAGGLNEQFF. The CDR3 DNA is TGTGCCAGCAGCTTAGTACTGGCAGGGGGCCTGAATGAGCAGTTCTTC.

The J gene is TRBJ2-7, the V gene TRBV5-1; D is tentatively TRBD1 or TRBD2 (6 bases each). CDR1 is SGHRS and CDR2 is YFSETQ in the germline V gene. Trimming shortened V by 3 bases and J by 5 bases, and 15 bases separated the two germline ends. The CDR3 has 14 amino acids. CDR3 nucleotide sequence: TGCGCCAGCAGCTCCTCGACGGGGGCCGACGAGCAGTACTTC. It is translated as CASSSSTGADEQYF.

This clonotype was detected a few times. This chain connects TRBV20-1 to TRBJ2-5; D gene ambiguous. From germline, CDR1 is DFQATT and CDR2 SNEGSKA (reference sequence). This CDR3 comprises 14 residues. V was pared by 3 bases and J by 1 base, with 12 bases between. The CDR3 bases are TGCAGTGCTAGCGAGACTCCGGGCCAAGAGACCCAGTACTTC. It specifies CSASETPGQETQYF.

The J gene is TRBJ2-1, the V gene TRBV20-1, with 7 bases identical to TRBD2. This CDR3 region has 16 residues. Germline lookup yields CDR1 DFQATT and CDR2 SNEGSKA (reference sequence). Trimming at V came to 0 bases and at J to 0 bases, leaving 5 bases not matched to a gene. In DNA, the CDR3 is TGCAGTGCTAGAGATCAGGGCGGGAGCTCCTACAATGAGCAGTTCTTC. Translation gives CSARDQGGSSYNEQFF.

In its sample, this clonotype was seen a few times. V usage is TRBV20-1 and J usage is TRBJ2-5, with 8 bases lining up with TRBD2. V shed 0 bases, J shed 5 bases, and the junction held 2 bases outside the gene matches. This CDR3 is 13 amino acids long. Germline CDR1 DFQATT, CDR2 SNEGSKA (reference sequence). CDR3 sequence (DNA): TGCAGTGCTAGAGAACGGGGGGGGGAGACCCAGTACTTC. It specifies CSARERGGETQYF.

This clonotype was recorded at least ten times. The chain is built from TRBV6-5 and TRBJ1-1, with 9 nucleotides matching TRBD1. V lost 4 bases, J lost 3 bases, and 3 bases stayed unmatched. Germline V lookup: CDR1 MNHEY, CDR2 SVGAGI. The CDR3 extends over 14 amino acids. CDR3: CASSWTGEDTEAFF. CDR3 DNA sequence: TGTGCCAGCAGTTGGACAGGGGAGGACACTGAAGCTTTCTTT.

This clonotype was found many times. The chain combines TRBV5-1 with TRBJ2-5; D might be TRBD2 (6 bases). This CDR3 region has 15 residues. Trimming took 4 bases from V and 2 from J, leaving 15 bases between them. The germline V gene encodes CDR1 SGHRS and CDR2 YFSETQ. CDR3: CASSRSGLGQETQYF. As DNA, the CDR3 is TGCGCCAGCAGCCGGAGCGGGCTAGGTCAAGAGACCCAGTACTTC.

This clonotype was counted a few times. The genes are TRBV20-1 and TRBJ2-7; 10 nucleotides line up with TRBD2. After removal of 1 base from V and 5 bases from J, the junction contained 14 bases not matched to a gene. Germline V CDR1 and CDR2: DFQATT, SNEGSKA (reference sequence). The CDR3 totals 17 residues. In DNA, the CDR3 is TGCAGTGCTAGAGGAGGGTTAGCGGGAGGCCTAGGCCACGAGCAGTACTTC. Amino acids: CSARGGLAGGLGHEQYF.

This clonotype showed up many times. The V gene is TRBV5-1, the J gene TRBJ1-5; the D is unclear. This CDR3 is built from 15 residues. The V and J ends lost 0 bases and 5 bases respectively, with 12 bases between them. Per germline, CDR1 SGHRS and CDR2 YFSETQ. CDR3 in amino acids: CASSLAGERHQPQHF. The CDR3 nucleotides are TGCGCCAGCAGCTTGGCCGGGGAGCGTCATCAGCCCCAGCATTTT.

This clonotype occurred many times. This sequence joins TRBV29-1 and TRBJ2-7; the D gene is possibly TRBD2 (5 bases). The V gene's germline CDR1 is SQVTM and CDR2 ANQGSEA. V was shortened by 5 bases and J by 2 bases, with 7 bases between the two germline ends. There are 11 residues in the CDR3. CDR3 residues: CSVTSTYEQYF. CDR3 DNA sequence: TGCAGCGTTACTAGTACCTACGAGCAGTACTTC.

The chain links TRBV5-5 to TRBJ1-1; TRBD1 aligns across 10 bases. There are 15 residues in the CDR3. Trimming removed 3 bases from V and 5 bases from J; junction bases left unmatched: 7. In germline, CDR1 is SGHKS, CDR2 YYEKEE (reference sequence). CDR3 coding DNA: TGTGCCAGCAGCTGGGAAGGGACAGGGGCTACTGAAGCTTTCTTT. It specifies CASSWEGTGATEAFF.

The chain recombines TRBV19 with TRBJ1-1; no clear D gene. Trimming pared 7 bases from V and 0 bases from J, leaving 21 bases between. The CDR3 length is 17 residues. Germline assignment: CDR1 LNHDA and CDR2 SQIVND (reference sequence). In nucleotides, the CDR3 is TGTGCCAGTACCCCGAGGAGGCTGGGGATCATGAACACTGAAGCTTTCTTT. Protein: CASTPRRLGIMNTEAFF.

This clonotype came up a few times. The chain combines TRBV7-2 with TRBJ1-6; 9 bases line up with TRBD1. The V segment lost 4 bases and the J segment 10 bases; nucleotides outside the gene matches: 5. The CDR3 is 14 amino acids. CDR1 and CDR2 (germline): SGHTA, FQGNSA. CDR3 nucleotides: TGTGCCAGCAGCTCGGGACAGGGAAGATCACCCCTCCACTTT. Translating gives CASSSGQGRSPLHF.

There are many counts of this clonotype. The chain employs TRBV12-3 or TRBV12-4 and TRBJ1-2; no reliable D call. The V and J ends lost 4 bases and 3 bases respectively, with 9 bases between them. The CDR3 extends over 13 amino acids. CDR3 DNA sequence: TGTGCCAGCAGTTCGGCCGGGGACTATGGCTACACCTTC. The encoded protein is CASSSAGDYGYTF.

This clonotype was recorded a few times. The gene calls are TRBV7-2 and TRBJ2-7; a weak D match, TRBD1 (6 bases). The CDR3 length is 15 residues. The germline CDR1 and CDR2 sequences are SGHTA and FQGNSA. V was shortened by 5 bases and J by 11 bases, with 25 bases between the two germline ends. The CDR3 protein is CASSPTTGTPLRKYF. CDR3 sequence (DNA): TGTGCCAGCAGCCCGACTACAGGGACCCCCCTACGAAAGTACTTC.

Ten or more counts support this clonotype. This chain connects TRBV12-3 or TRBV12-4 to TRBJ1-2; TRBD1 matches 7 bases. The CDR3 sequence is 11 residues long. With V trimmed by 6 bases and J by 8 bases, 3 bases remained unmatched. CDR3 nucleotide sequence: TGTGCCAGCAGCCCGGGACAGGGCTACACCTTC. Its translation is CASSPGQGYTF.

This clonotype appeared many times. The V and J genes are TRBV5-1 and TRBJ2-1, with unresolved D. CDR3 length equals 18 residues. With 1 base removed from V and 0 bases from J, the gap between germline ends came to 17 bases. Germline CDR1 and CDR2: SGHRS and YFSETQ. CDR3 in amino acids: CASSLLPRFSSSYNEQFF. CDR3 nucleotides: TGCGCCAGCAGCTTGCTCCCCCGATTCAGCAGCTCCTACAATGAGCAGTTCTTC. The full variable domain, with the rest looked up from reference TRBV5-1 and TRBJ2-1, is KAGVTQTPRYLIKTRGQQVTLSCSPISGHRSVSWYQQTPGQGLQFLFEYFSETQRNKGNFPGRFSGRQFSNSRSEMNVSTLELGDSALYLCASSLLPRFSSSYNEQFFGPGTRLTVL.

This clonotype has a count of ten or more. The rearrangement links TRBV5-1 to TRBJ2-3; tentatively, D is TRBD2 (6 bases). V lost 4 bases and J 6 bases, leaving 15 bases between the germline ends. From germline, CDR1 is SGHRS and CDR2 YFSETQ. The length of the CDR3 is 14 residues. The CDR3 loop reads CASSISAGTDTQYF. CDR3 bases: TGCGCCAGCAGCATATCCGCGGGGACGGATACGCAGTATTTT.

Many counts were recorded for this clonotype. This rearrangement joins TRBV7-2 to TRBJ2-3; D not resolved. The V end was cut by 5 bases, the J end by 0 bases, with 9 bases between. The CDR3 is made up of 14 amino acids. The germline V gene encodes CDR1 SGHTA and CDR2 FQGNSA. CDR3 coding DNA: TGTGCCAGCAGCCCAGCTATCAGCACAGATACGCAGTATTTT. This translates into CASSPAISTDTQYF.

There are a few counts of this clonotype. CDR3 region: CASSGQGVTGYTF. The CDR3 region has the DNA TGTGCCAGCAGCGGACAGGGAGTAACTGGCTACACCTTC. This chain links TRBV12-3 or TRBV12-4 with TRBJ1-2; 8 positions agree with TRBD1. This CDR3 spans 13 amino acids. V gave up 6 bases and J gave up 7 bases; unmatched junction bases: 7.

This clonotype showed up many times. J is TRBJ1-3 and V is TRBV7-2; 10 positions agree with TRBD1. The CDR3 runs to 17 residues. Per germline, CDR1 SGHTA and CDR2 FQGNSA. V lost 3 bases, J lost 4 bases, and 9 bases stayed unmatched. The CDR3 spells CASSFAGTGAGGNTIYF. The CDR3 DNA sequence: TGTGCCAGCAGCTTTGCCGGGACAGGGGCGGGGGGAAACACCATATATTTT.

The rearrangement uses TRBV20-1 and TRBJ1-4, with D hard to call. Germline assignment: CDR1 DFQATT and CDR2 SNEGSKA (reference sequence). This CDR3 is built from 14 residues. V gave up 4 bases and J gave up 8 bases, with 17 bases separating them. The CDR3 sequence is CSAIAVGGREKLFF. The CDR3, as DNA: TGCAGTGCTATCGCTGTGGGAGGTCGGGAAAAACTGTTTTTT.

In its sample, this clonotype was seen many times. This chain joins TRBV6-2 or TRBV6-3 and TRBJ1-5, with D possibly matching TRBD1 (6 bases). V was shortened by 0 bases and J by 6 bases, with 12 bases between the two germline ends. The CDR3 has 15 amino acids. From germline, CDR1 is MNHEY and CDR2 SVGEGT. CDR3 protein: CASSYSTEGGQPQHF. DNA of the CDR3: TGTGCCAGCAGTTACTCGACTGAGGGGGGTCAGCCCCAGCATTTT.